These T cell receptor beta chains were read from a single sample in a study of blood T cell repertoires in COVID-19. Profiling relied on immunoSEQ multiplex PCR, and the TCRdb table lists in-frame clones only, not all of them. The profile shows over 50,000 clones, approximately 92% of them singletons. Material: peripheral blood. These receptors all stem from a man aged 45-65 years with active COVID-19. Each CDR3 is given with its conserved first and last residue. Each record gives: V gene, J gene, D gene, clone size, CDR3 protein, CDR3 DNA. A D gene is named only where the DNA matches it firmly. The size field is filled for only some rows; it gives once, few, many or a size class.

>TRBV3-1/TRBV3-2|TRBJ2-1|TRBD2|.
CASSQGLAGNEQFF
TGTGCCAGCAGCCAGGGACTAGCGGGCAATGAGCAGTTCTTC
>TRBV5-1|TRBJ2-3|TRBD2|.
CASSPGLADTDTQYF
TGCGCCAGCAGCCCCGGACTAGCTGACACAGATACGCAGTATTTT
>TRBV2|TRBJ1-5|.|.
CASRITEGVIGNQPQHF
TGTGCCAGCAGGATAACAGAAGGGGTCATTGGCAATCAGCCCCAGCATTTT
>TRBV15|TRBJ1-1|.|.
CATSGQKGGVNTEAFF
TGTGCCACCAGCGGCCAAAAAGGCGGGGTGAACACTGAAGCTTTCTTT
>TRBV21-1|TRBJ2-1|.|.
CASSKASLASGRYNEQFF
TGTGCCAGCAGCAAAGCGAGCCTGGCCAGCGGGAGGTATAATGAGCAGTTCTTC
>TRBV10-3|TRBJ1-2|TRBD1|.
CAISEGTGGYGYTF
TGTGCCATCAGTGAAGGGACAGGGGGATATGGCTACACCTTC
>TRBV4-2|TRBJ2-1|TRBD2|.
CASSQGSGGSYNEQFF
TGTGCCAGCAGCCAAGGAAGCGGGGGGTCCTACAATGAGCAGTTCTTC
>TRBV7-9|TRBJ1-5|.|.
CASSLGTRDSNQPQHF
TGTGCCAGCAGCTTAGGGACAAGAGATAGCAATCAGCCCCAGCATTTT
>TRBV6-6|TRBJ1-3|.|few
CASSPSNTIYF
TGTGCCAGCAGCCCGTCGAACACCATATATTTT
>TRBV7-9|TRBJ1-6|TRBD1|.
CASSDGTGPYRGSPLHF
TGTGCCAGCAGCGATGGGACAGGCCCTTACCGGGGATCACCCCTCCACTTT
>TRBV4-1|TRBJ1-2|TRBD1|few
CASSQRQTGGNYGYTF
TGCGCCAGCAGCCAACGACAAACAGGGGGTAACTATGGCTACACCTTC
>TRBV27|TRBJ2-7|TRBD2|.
CASSLSLAGGSEQYF
TGTGCCAGCAGTTTATCTCTAGCGGGGGGAAGCGAGCAGTACTTC
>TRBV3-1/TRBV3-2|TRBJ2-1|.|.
CASSSGNEQFF
TGTGCCTCCTCATCGGGGAATGAGCAGTTCTTC
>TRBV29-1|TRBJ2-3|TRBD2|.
CSVPGGGSTDTQYF
TGCAGCGTTCCGGGAGGGGGGAGCACAGATACGCAGTATTTT
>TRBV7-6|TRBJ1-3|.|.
CASSPGRAVGNTIYF
TGTGCCAGCAGCCCAGGGAGGGCGGTGGGAAACACCATATATTTT
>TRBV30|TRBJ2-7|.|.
CAWSVRVTGVYEQYF
TGTGCCTGGAGTGTTAGGGTAACAGGAGTATACGAGCAGTACTTC
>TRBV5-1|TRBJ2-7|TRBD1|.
CASSLSGDRAYYEQYF
TGCGCCAGCAGCTTGAGTGGGGACAGAGCCTACTACGAGCAGTACTTC
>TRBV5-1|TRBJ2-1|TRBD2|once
CASSLGLAEYNEQFF
TGCGCCAGCAGCTTAGGACTAGCGGAATACAATGAGCAGTTCTTC
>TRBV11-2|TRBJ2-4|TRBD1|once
CASTVEAGQVTIIAKNIQYF
TGTGCCAGCACCGTAGAGGCAGGACAGGTAACCATTATAGCCAAAAACATTCAGTACTTC
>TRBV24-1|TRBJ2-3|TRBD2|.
CATSDPAGGLRDTQYF
TGTGCCACCAGTGATCCAGCGGGAGGGCTCCGAGATACGCAGTATTTT
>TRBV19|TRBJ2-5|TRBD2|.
CASRAGTSQETQYF
TGTGCCAGTAGGGCCGGGACTAGCCAAGAGACCCAGTACTTC
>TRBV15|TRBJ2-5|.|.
CATSRVGQGPWGEETQYF
TGTGCCACCAGCAGAGTAGGTCAGGGACCCTGGGGGGAAGAGACCCAGTACTTC
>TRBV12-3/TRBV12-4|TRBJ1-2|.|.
CASTQTGLYGYTF
TGTGCCAGCACTCAGACAGGCCTCTATGGCTACACCTTC
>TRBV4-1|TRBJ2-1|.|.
CASSQDGQGYNEQFF
TGCGCCAGCAGCCAAGATGGCCAGGGGTACAATGAGCAGTTCTTC
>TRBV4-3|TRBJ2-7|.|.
CASSQDRTAPSKYF
TGCGCCAGCAGCCAAGATAGAACAGCCCCGTCAAAATACTTC
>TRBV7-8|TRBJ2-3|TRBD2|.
CASSLAVRTSGTDTQYF
TGTGCCAGCAGCTTGGCGGTTCGGACTAGCGGCACAGATACGCAGTATTTT
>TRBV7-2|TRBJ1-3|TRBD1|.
CASSAGRTGTDTIYF
TGTGCCAGCAGCGCAGGAAGGACAGGGACAGACACCATATATTTT
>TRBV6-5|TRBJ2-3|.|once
CASSSPRGTTDTQYF
TGTGCCAGCAGTTCTCCGCGGGGTACCACAGATACGCAGTATTTT
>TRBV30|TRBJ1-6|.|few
CAWSSGGFRNSPLHF
TGTGCCTGGAGTAGCGGAGGGTTTCGGAATTCACCCCTCCACTTT
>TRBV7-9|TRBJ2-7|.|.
CASSLAKAYEQYF
TGTGCCAGCAGCTTAGCTAAAGCTTACGAGCAGTACTTC
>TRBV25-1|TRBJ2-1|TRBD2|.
CASSWTSGSYNEQFF
TGTGCCAGCAGTTGGACTAGCGGGAGTTACAATGAGCAGTTCTTC
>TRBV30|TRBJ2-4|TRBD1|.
CAWSHGTANIQYF
TGTGCCTGGAGCCACGGGACAGCAAACATTCAGTACTTC
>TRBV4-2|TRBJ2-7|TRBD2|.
CASSVTSGGPTTEGEQYF
TGTGCCAGCAGCGTGACTAGCGGGGGGCCTACTACGGAGGGCGAGCAGTACTTC
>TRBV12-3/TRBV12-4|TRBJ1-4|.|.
CASSFREKLFF
TGTGCCAGCAGTTTCCGTGAAAAACTGTTTTTT
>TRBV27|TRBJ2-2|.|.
CASSLGGRTGELFF
TGTGCCAGCAGTTTAGGGGGCCGGACCGGGGAGCTGTTTTTT
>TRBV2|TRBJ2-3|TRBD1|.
CASSTGGDTQYF
TGTGCCAGCAGCACAGGGGGGGATACGCAGTATTTT
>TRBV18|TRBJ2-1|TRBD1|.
CASSPQGAISYNEQFF
TGTGCCAGCTCACCACAGGGGGCCATCTCCTACAATGAGCAGTTCTTC
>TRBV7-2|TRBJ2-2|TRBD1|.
CASSMWTGVTGELFF
TGTGCCAGCAGCATGTGGACAGGGGTTACCGGGGAGCTGTTTTTT
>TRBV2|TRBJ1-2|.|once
CASRQNYGYTF
TGTGCCAGCAGGCAGAACTATGGCTACACCTTC
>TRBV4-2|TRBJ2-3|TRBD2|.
CASSQGGGTQYF
TGTGCCAGCAGCCAAGGGGGGGGGACGCAGTATTTT
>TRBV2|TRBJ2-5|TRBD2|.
CASSDESGGLGTQYF
TGTGCCAGCAGTGACGAGAGCGGGGGGCTAGGGACCCAGTACTTC
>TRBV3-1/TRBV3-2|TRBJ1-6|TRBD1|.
CASSPGTGENSPLHF
TGTGCCAGCAGCCCCGGGACAGGGGAGAATTCACCCCTCCACTTT
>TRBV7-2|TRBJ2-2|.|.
CASSLNPAGELFF
TGTGCCAGCAGCTTAAACCCGGCCGGGGAGCTGTTTTTT
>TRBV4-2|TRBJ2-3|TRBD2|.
CASSQVASGRETDTQYF
TGTGCCAGCAGCCAAGTCGCCAGCGGGAGGGAAACAGATACGCAGTATTTT
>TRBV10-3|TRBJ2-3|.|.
CAISESGAGTLPQYF
TGTGCCATCAGTGAGTCCGGCGCGGGGACTCTCCCGCAGTATTTT
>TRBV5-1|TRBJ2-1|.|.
CASSLESDSSYNEQFF
TGCGCCAGCAGCTTGGAGTCGGACAGCTCCTACAATGAGCAGTTCTTC
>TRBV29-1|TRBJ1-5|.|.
CSVGGSNQPQHF
TGCAGCGTAGGCGGTAGCAATCAGCCCCAGCATTTT
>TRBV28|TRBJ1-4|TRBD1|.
CASGGSGGREKLFF
TGTGCCAGCGGAGGATCAGGGGGGAGGGAAAAACTGTTTTTT
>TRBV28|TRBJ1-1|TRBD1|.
CASTRTDRATEAFF
TGTGCCAGCACCCGAACGGACAGGGCCACTGAAGCTTTCTTT
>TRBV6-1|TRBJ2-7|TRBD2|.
CASSEFLLSGRGSYEQYF
TGTGCCAGCAGTGAATTTCTTCTTAGCGGGAGAGGCTCCTACGAGCAGTACTTC